These T cell receptor beta chains were read from a single sample in a study of ipilimumab plus nivolumab after autologous stem cell transplantation. Profiled with immunoSEQ multiplex PCR; TCRdb holds only in-frame clones, not every one. The sample holds tens of thousands of clones; 86% are singletons and the top ten take around 5.5%. The sample here was PBMCs, taken in a trial of ipilimumab plus nivolumab as post-transplant consolidation. These receptors all stem from a male donor with diffuse large B-cell lymphoma. The CDR3 runs from the conserved cysteine through the conserved F or W. A D gene is named only where the DNA matches it firmly. Size is omitted from some rows. Given values are once, few, many or a class for expanded clones.

j_call v_call clone_size d_call cdr3_aa cdr3_nt
TRBJ1-3 TRBV6-1 . . CASAKGDYSGNTIYF TGTGCCAGCGCCAAAGGGGATTACTCTGGAAACACCATATATTTT
TRBJ2-2 TRBV5-6 . . CASSLGATRVATF TGTGCCAGCAGCTTGGGGGCTACTAGAGTAGCAACTTTT
TRBJ1-3 TRBV18 . TRBD1 CASSRGGGGNTIYF TGTGCCAGCTCACGAGGGGGCGGTGGAAACACCATATATTTT
TRBJ1-2 TRBV6-1 . . CARPGQLEYGYTF TGTGCCAGACCCGGACAGTTGGAGTATGGCTACACCTTC
TRBJ1-5 TRBV2 . TRBD1 CASSEHRGGNQPQHF TGTGCCAGCAGTGAGCACAGGGGCGGCAATCAGCCCCAGCATTTT
TRBJ2-6 TRBV10-3 . . CAISAVSGANVLTF TGTGCCATCAGTGCTGTCTCTGGGGCCAACGTCCTGACTTTC
TRBJ1-2 TRBV7-2 few . CASSRNPGQDYGYTF TGTGCCAGCAGCCGAAACCCCGGGCAGGACTATGGCTACACCTTC
TRBJ2-3 TRBV14 . TRBD2 CASSVLAGGPRNTQYF TGTGCCAGCAGCGTACTAGCGGGGGGGCCAAGAAATACGCAGTATTTT
TRBJ2-2 TRBV7-3 . . CASSLESSSNTGELFF TGTGCCAGCAGCTTAGAGAGTAGCTCGAACACCGGGGAGCTGTTTTTT
TRBJ2-7 TRBV5-8 . . CASSLAAGPSSYEQYF TGTGCCAGCAGCTTGGCCGCCGGGCCGAGCTCCTACGAGCAGTACTTC
TRBJ1-6 TRBV19 . . CASRTSSYNSPLHF TGTGCCAGTAGGACGAGCTCCTATAATTCACCCCTCCACTTT
TRBJ1-1 TRBV6-5 few . CASRARDPNTEAFF TGTGCCAGCAGGGCCAGGGACCCGAACACTGAAGCTTTCTTT
TRBJ2-2 TRBV29-1 . TRBD1 CSGSDRAGELFF TGCAGCGGGAGCGACAGGGCCGGGGAGCTGTTTTTT
TRBJ1-1 TRBV7-7 . . CASSLDLNTEAFF TGTGCCAGCAGCTTAGATCTGAACACTGAAGCTTTCTTT
TRBJ2-2 TRBV9 . . CASSVVGGAGELFF TGTGCCAGCAGCGTAGTTGGCGGGGCCGGGGAGCTGTTTTTT
TRBJ1-2 TRBV7-9 . . CASSPGPGYTF TGTGCCAGCAGCCCAGGGCCTGGCTACACCTTC
TRBJ1-1 TRBV2 . TRBD1 CASRQGATEAFF TGTGCCAGCAGGCAGGGGGCCACTGAAGCTTTCTTT
TRBJ2-2 TRBV18 . . CASSPKDSPTGELFF TGTGCCAGCTCACCAAAGGATAGCCCCACCGGGGAGCTGTTTTTT
TRBJ1-1 TRBV6-5 . . CASSYSEQGLNTEAFF TGTGCCAGCAGTTACTCCGAACAGGGCCTGAACACTGAAGCTTTCTTT
TRBJ2-3 TRBV5-1 . . CASSFRDSSTDTQYF TGCGCCAGCAGCTTTCGGGATTCTAGCACAGATACGCAGTATTTT
TRBJ1-3 TRBV7-9 . . CASRWDANSGNTIYF TGTGCCAGCAGGTGGGACGCCAACTCTGGAAACACCATATATTTT
TRBJ2-1 TRBV4-1 . . CASSQEETYNEQFF TGCGCCAGCAGCCAAGAGGAAACCTACAATGAGCAGTTCTTC
TRBJ1-1 TRBV5-4 . . CASSLLGRGGTEAFF TGTGCCAGCAGCCTGCTCGGGAGGGGGGGGACTGAAGCTTTCTTT
TRBJ2-7 TRBV7-2 . TRBD2 CASSRGGAGKEQYF TGTGCCAGCAGCCGGGGGGGCGCAGGAAAGGAGCAGTACTTC
TRBJ2-1 TRBV7-2 . . CASSLTPGAYNEQFF TGTGCCAGCAGCCTAACGCCGGGGGCCTACAATGAGCAGTTCTTC
TRBJ1-1 TRBV5-1 . TRBD1 CASSLLGGYTEAFF TGCGCCAGCAGCTTGCTAGGGGGCTACACTGAAGCTTTCTTT
TRBJ2-1 TRBV6-4 . TRBD2 CASSLPTSGSSYNEQFF TGTGCCAGCAGCCTCCCGACTAGCGGGAGCTCCTACAATGAGCAGTTCTTC
TRBJ2-3 TRBV29-1 . TRBD1 CSVDRGQGTDTQYF TGCAGCGTTGATCGGGGACAGGGCACAGATACGCAGTATTTT
TRBJ1-2 TRBV14 . . CASSQDPNNYGYTF TGTGCCAGCAGCCAAGACCCAAATAACTATGGCTACACCTTC
TRBJ2-1 TRBV7-9 . TRBD2 CASRGRTSLINEQFF TGTGCCAGCAGGGGGAGGACTAGCTTGATCAATGAGCAGTTCTTC
TRBJ1-1 TRBV7-8 . . CASSLDKALNTEAFF TGTGCCAGCAGCTTAGACAAGGCTTTGAACACTGAAGCTTTCTTT
TRBJ2-7 TRBV5-6 . . CASSPEGGAYEQYF TGTGCCAGCAGCCCGGAGGGGGGCGCCTACGAGCAGTACTTC
TRBJ2-3 TRBV28 few . CASSLSRDTQYF TGTGCCAGCAGTTTATCGAGAGATACGCAGTATTTT
TRBJ2-6 TRBV5-1 . . CASSESPGANVLTF TGCGCCAGCAGCGAGTCCCCTGGGGCCAACGTCCTGACTTTC
TRBJ2-1 TRBV5-1 . . CASRFDTSSYNEQFF TGCGCCAGCAGATTTGACACGAGCTCCTACAATGAGCAGTTCTTC
TRBJ2-7 TRBV7-2 . . CASSFSGGAYEQYF TGTGCCAGCAGCTTTTCAGGGGGGGCCTACGAGCAGTACTTC
TRBJ1-1 TRBV18 . . CASSPAPGGGTEAFF TGTGCCAGCTCCCCGGCCCCGGGAGGGGGCACTGAAGCTTTCTTT
TRBJ1-5 TRBV5-5 . . CASSLDPAAGQPQHF TGTGCCAGCAGCTTGGACCCCGCAGCGGGTCAGCCCCAGCATTTT
TRBJ1-3 TRBV28 . . CASSLSPSLKGRRGNTIYF TGTGCCAGCAGTTTATCCCCCTCGCTCAAGGGGAGAAGAGGAAACACCATATATTTT
TRBJ2-1 TRBV27 . . CASSSSGGYNEQFF TGTGCCAGCAGTTCTTCCGGGGGTTACAATGAGCAGTTCTTC
TRBJ1-5 TRBV19 . . CASSGDAVYQPQHF TGTGCCAGTAGCGGGGATGCAGTTTATCAGCCCCAGCATTTT
TRBJ1-2 TRBV4-2 once . CASRPTGGGDYGYTF TGTGCCAGCAGACCTACCGGGGGAGGCGACTATGGCTACACCTTC
TRBJ2-7 TRBV29-1 . . CSVGTVYCEQYF TGCAGCGTTGGGACTGTCTACTGCGAGCAGTACTTC
TRBJ1-6 TRBV27 few TRBD1 CASSYRGSNSPLHF TGTGCCAGCAGCTACAGGGGTAGTAATTCACCCCTCCACTTT